The clone carrying this T cell receptor (beta chain) was seen a single time. The target antigen is unknown. Produced via immunoSEQ multiplex PCR; TCRdb's table is partial and in-frame only. The table records about 110,000 clones, over 90% of them present only once. This entry comes from a study of T cell responses to AZD1222 COVID-19 vaccine. The study's findings and limits: The study reported that nearly half of spike-specific TCRs target unmutated variant regions.

Unmatched junction bases numbered 9, after V lost 3 bases and J lost 0 bases. Germline V gene lookup returns CDR1 LGHDT and CDR2 YNNKEL (reference sequence). The CDR3 runs 17 residues. This rearrangement joins TRBV3-1 (or the pseudogene TRBV3-2) to TRBJ1-1, with 8 bases matching TRBD1. The TCR originated in an adult who received the AZD1222 COVID-19 vaccine. The specimen was peripheral blood, collected 28 days after the second AZD1222 dose. The CDR3 DNA reads as TGTGCCAGCAGCCATCACGGGACAGGTATTTTGAACACTGAAGCTTTCTTT. Translated, it gives CASSHHGTGILNTEAFF.